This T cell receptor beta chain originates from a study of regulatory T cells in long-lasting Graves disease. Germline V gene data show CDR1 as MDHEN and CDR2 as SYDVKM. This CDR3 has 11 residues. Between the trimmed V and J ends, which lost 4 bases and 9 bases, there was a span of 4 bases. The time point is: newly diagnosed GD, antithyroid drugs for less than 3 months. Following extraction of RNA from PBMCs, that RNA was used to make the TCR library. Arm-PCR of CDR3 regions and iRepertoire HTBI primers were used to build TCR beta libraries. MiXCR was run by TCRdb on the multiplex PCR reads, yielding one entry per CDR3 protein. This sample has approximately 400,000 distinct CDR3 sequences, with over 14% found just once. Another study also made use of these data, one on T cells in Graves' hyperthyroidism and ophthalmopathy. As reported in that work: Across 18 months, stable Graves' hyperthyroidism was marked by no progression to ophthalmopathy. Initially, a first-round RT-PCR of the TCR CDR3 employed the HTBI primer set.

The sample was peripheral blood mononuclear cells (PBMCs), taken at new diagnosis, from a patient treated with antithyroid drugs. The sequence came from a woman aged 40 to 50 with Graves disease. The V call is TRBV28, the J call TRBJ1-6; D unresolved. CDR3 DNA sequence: TGTGCCAGCAGTTCCCTTTCACCCCTCCACTTT. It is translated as CASSSLSPLHF.